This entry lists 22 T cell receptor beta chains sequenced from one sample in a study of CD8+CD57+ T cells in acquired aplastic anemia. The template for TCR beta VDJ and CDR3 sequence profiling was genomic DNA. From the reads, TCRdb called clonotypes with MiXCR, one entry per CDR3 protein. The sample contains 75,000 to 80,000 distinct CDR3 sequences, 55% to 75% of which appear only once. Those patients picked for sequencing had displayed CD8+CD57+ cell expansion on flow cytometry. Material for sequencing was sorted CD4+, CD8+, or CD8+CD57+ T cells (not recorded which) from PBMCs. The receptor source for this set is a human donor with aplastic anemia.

The CDR3 loop is CASSSNLGVNSPLHF. In DNA, the CDR3 is TGTGCCAGCAGCTCCAACTTGGGAGTTAATTCACCCCTCCACTTT. The chain uses TRBV7-9 and TRBJ1-6; D remains unclear. V was trimmed by 4 bases and J by 6 bases, leaving 13 bases between them. From germline, CDR1 is SEHNR and CDR2 FQNEAQ (reference sequence). This CDR3 is built from 15 residues.

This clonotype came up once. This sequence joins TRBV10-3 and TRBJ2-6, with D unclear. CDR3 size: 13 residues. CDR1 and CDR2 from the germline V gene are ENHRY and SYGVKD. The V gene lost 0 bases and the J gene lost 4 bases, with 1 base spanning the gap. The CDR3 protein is CAISESGANVLTF. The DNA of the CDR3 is TGTGCCATCAGTGAGTCCGGGGCCAACGTCCTGACTTTC.

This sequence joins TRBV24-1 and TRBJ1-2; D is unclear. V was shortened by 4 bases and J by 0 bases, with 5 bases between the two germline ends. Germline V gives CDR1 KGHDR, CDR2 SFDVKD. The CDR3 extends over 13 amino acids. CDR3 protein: CATSEGTNYGYTF. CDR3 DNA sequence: TGTGCCACCAGTGAAGGGACTAACTATGGCTACACCTTC.

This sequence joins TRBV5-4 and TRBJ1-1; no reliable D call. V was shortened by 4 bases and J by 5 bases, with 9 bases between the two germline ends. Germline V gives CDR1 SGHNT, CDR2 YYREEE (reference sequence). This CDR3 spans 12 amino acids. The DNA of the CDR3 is TGTGCCAGCAGCACCCCGGGGACTGAAGCTTTCTTT. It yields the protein CASSTPGTEAFF.

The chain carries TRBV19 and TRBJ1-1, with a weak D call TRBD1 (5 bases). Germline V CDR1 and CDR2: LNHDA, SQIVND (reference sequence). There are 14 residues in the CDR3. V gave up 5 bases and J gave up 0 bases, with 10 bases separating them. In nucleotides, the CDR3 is TGTGCCAGTAGTCTCGAGGGGATGAACACTGAAGCTTTCTTT. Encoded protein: CASSLEGMNTEAFF.

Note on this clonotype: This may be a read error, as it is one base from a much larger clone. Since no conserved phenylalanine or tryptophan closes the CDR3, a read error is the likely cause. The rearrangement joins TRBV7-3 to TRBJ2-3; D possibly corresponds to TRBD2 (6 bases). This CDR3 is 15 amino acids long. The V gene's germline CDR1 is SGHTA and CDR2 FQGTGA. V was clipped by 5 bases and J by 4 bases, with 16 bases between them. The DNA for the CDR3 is TGTGCCAGCAGCCGATATAGCGGAGAAGCAGATACGCAGTATCTT. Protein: CASSRYSGEADTQYL.

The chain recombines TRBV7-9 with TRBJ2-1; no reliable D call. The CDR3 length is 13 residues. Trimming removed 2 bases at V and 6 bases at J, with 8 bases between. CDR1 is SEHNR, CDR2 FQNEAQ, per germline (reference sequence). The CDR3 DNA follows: TGTGCCAGCAGCTTAAAAGGCCGCAATGAGCAGTTCTTC. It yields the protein CASSLKGRNEQFF.

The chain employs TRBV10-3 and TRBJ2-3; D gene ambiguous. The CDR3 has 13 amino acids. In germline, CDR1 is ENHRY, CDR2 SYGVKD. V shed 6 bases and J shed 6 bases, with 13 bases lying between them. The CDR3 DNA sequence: TGTGCCATCAGGCACCCAGCCCGGGATACGCAGTATTTT. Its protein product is CAIRHPARDTQYF.

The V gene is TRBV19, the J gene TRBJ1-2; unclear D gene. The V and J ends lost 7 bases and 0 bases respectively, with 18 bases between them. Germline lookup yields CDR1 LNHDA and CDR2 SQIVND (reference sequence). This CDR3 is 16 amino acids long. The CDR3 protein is CASTPAGEHSNYGYTF. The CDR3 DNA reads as TGTGCCAGTACTCCTGCCGGGGAACATTCTAACTATGGCTACACCTTC. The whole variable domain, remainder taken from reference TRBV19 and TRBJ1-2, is DGGITQSPKYLFRKEGQNVTLSCEQNLNHDAMYWYRQDPGQGLRLIYYSQIVNDFQKGDIAEGYSVSREKKESFPLTVTSAQKNPTAFYLCASTPAGEHSNYGYTFGSGTRLTVV.

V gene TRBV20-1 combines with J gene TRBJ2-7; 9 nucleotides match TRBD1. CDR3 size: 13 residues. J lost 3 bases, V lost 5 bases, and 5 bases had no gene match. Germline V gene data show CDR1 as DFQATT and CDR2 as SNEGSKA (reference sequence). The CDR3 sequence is CSAHRGRNYEQYF. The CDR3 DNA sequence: TGCAGTGCTCACAGGGGGCGGAACTACGAGCAGTACTTC.

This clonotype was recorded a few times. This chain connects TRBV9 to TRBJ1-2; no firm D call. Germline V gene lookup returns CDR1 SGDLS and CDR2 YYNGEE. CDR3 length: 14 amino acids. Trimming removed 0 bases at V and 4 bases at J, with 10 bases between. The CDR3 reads CASSVATSGYGYTF. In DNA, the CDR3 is TGTGCCAGCAGCGTAGCCACCTCCGGCTATGGCTACACCTTC.

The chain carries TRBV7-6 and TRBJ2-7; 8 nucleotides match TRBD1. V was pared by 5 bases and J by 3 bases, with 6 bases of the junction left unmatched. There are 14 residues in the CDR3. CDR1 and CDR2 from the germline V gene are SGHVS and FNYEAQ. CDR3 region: CASSIQGGVYEQYF. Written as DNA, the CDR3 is TGTGCCAGCAGCATACAGGGGGGAGTCTACGAGCAGTACTTC.

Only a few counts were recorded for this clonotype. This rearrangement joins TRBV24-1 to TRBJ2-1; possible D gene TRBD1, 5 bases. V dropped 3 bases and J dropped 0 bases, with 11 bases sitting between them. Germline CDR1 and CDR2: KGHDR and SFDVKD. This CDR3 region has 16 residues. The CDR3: CATSDMTASSYNEQFF. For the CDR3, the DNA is TGTGCCACCAGTGATATGACAGCAAGCTCCTACAATGAGCAGTTCTTC.

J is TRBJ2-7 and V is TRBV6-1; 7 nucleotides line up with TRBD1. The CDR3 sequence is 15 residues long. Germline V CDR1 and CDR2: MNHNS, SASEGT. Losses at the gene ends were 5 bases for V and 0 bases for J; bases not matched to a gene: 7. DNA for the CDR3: TGTGCCAGCAGTCCTTACAGGGGCAGCTCCTACGAGCAGTACTTC. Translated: CASSPYRGSSYEQYF.

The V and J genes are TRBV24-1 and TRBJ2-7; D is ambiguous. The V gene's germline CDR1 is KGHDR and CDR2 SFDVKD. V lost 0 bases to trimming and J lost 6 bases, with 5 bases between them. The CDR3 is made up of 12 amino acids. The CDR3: CATSDLMTEQYF. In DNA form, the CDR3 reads TGTGCCACCAGTGATTTGATGACCGAGCAGTACTTC.

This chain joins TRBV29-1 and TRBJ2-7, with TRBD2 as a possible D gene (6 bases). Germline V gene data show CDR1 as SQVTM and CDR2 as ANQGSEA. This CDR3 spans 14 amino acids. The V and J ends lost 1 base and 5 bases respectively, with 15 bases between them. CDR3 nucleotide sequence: TGCAGCGTTGAAGGTCTCGGGGGAGCGGACGAGCAGTACTTC. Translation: CSVEGLGGADEQYF.

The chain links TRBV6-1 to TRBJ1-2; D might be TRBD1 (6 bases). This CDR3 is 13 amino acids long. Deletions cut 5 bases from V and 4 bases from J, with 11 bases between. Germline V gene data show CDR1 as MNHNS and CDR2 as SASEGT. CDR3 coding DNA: TGTGCCAGCAGTCGGGACAACCTCTATGGCTACACCTTC. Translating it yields CASSRDNLYGYTF.

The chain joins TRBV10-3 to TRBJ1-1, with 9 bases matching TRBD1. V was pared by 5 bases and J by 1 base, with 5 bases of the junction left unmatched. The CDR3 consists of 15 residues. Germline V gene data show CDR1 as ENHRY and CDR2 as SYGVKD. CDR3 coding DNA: TGTGCCATCAGTACTGACAGGGGGAGGAACACTGAAGCTTTCTTT. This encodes CAISTDRGRNTEAFF.

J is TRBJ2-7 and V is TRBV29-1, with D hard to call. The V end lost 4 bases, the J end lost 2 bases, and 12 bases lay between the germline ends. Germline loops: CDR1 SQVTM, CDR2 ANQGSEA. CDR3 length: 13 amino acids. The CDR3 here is CSVGEEGAYEQYF. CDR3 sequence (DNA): TGCAGCGTTGGGGAAGAAGGCGCCTACGAGCAGTACTTC.

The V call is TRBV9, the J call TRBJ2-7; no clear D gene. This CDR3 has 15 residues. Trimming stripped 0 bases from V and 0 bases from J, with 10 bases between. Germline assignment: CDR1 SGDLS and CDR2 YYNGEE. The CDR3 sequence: CASSVGLISSYEQYF. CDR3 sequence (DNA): TGTGCCAGCAGCGTAGGTCTGATCTCCTCCTACGAGCAGTACTTC.

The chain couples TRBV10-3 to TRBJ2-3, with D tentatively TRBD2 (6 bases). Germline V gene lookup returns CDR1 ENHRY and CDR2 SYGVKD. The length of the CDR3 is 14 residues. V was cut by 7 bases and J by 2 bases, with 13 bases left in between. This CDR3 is CAITKRALTDTQYF. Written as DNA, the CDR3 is TGTGCCATCACGAAGCGGGCCCTCACAGATACGCAGTATTTT.

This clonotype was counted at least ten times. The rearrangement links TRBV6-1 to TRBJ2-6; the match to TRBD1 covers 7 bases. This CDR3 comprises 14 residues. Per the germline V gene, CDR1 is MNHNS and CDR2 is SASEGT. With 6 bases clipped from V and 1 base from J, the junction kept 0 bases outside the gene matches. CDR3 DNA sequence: TGTGCCAGCAGGACAGGGTCTGGGGCCAACGTCCTGACTTTC. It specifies CASRTGSGANVLTF.